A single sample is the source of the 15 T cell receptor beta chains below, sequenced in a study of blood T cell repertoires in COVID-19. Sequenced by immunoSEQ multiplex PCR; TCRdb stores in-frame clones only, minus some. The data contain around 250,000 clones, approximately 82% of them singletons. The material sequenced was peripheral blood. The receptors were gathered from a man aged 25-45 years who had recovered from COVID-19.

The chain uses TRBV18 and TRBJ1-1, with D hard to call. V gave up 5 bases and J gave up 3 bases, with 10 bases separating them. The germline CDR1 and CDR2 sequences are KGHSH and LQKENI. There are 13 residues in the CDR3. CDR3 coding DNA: TGTGCCAGCTCAATGAGGGCGGACACTGAAGCTTTCTTT. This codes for CASSMRADTEAFF.

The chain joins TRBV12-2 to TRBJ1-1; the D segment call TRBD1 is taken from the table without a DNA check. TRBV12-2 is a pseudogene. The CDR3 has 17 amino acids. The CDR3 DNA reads TGTGCAAGTCGCTCCTACAATTGGGGCAGGAGAGAAGCTGAAGCTTTCTTT. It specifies CASRSYNWGRREAEAFF.

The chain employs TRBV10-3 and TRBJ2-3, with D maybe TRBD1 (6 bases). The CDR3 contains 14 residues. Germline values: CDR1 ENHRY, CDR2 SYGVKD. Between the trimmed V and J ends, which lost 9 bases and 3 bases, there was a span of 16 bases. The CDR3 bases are TGTGCCATGAGGTACAGGGCCCAAACAGATACGCAGTATTTT. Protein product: CAMRYRAQTDTQYF.

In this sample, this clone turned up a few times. The CDR3 DNA follows: TGTGCCAGCAGCTTAGATTCGGGGGAAAATTCACCCCTCCACTTT. Translating it yields CASSLDSGENSPLHF. The chain is built from TRBV7-2 and TRBJ1-6; tentative D call: TRBD1 (5 bases). V lost 1 base, J lost 7 bases, and 11 bases lay in between. The CDR3 length is 15 residues. The V gene's germline CDR1 is SGHTA and CDR2 FQGNSA.

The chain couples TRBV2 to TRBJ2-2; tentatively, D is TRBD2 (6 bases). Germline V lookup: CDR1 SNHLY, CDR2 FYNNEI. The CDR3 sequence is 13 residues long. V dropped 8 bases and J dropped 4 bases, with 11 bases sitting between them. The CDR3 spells CASGGEVTGELFF. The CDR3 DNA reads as TGTGCCAGCGGAGGGGAGGTCACCGGGGAGCTGTTTTTT.

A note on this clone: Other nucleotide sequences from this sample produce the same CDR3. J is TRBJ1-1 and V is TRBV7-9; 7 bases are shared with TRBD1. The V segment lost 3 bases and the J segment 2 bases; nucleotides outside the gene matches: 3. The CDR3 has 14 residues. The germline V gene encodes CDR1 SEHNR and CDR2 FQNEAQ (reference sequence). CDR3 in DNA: TGTGCCAGCAGCTTCGGGACAGTAAACACTGAAGCTTTCTTT. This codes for CASSFGTVNTEAFF.

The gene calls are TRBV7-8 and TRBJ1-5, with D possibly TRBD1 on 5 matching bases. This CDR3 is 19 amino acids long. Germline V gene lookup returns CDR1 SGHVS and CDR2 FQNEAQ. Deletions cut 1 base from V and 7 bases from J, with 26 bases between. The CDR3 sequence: CASSLEVWQGSAFNQPQHF. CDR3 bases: TGTGCCAGCAGCTTAGAAGTCTGGCAGGGATCGGCATTTAACCAGCCCCAGCATTTT.

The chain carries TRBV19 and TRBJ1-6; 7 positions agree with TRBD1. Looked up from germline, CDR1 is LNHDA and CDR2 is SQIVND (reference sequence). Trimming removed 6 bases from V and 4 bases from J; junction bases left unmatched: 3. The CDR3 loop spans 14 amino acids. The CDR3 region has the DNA TGTGCCAGTAGAGGGACAGCATATAATTCACCCCTCCACTTT. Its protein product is CASRGTAYNSPLHF.

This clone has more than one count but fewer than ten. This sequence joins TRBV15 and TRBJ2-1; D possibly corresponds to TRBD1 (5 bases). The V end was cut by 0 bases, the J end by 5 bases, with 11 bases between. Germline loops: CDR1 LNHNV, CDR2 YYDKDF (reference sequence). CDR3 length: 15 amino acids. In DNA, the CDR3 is TGTGCCACCAGCAGAGACAGGGCTACACACAATGAGCAGTTCTTC. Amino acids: CATSRDRATHNEQFF.

The CDR3 protein is CASSQVEGRFNEQFF. In DNA, the CDR3 is TGCGCCAGCAGCCAAGTGGAGGGGAGGTTCAATGAGCAGTTCTTC. The chain carries TRBV4-1 and TRBJ2-1; a weak D match, TRBD2 (6 bases). V lost 1 base to trimming and J lost 6 bases, with 13 bases between them. The CDR3 extends over 15 amino acids. Germline values: CDR1 MGHRA, CDR2 YSYEKL.

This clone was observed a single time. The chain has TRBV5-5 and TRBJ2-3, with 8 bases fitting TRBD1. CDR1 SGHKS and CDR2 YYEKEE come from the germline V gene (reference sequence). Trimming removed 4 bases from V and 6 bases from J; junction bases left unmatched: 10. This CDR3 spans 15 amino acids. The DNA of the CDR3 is TGTGCCAGCAGCCATGGACAGGGACGGTCCGATACGCAGTATTTT. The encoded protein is CASSHGQGRSDTQYF.

CDR3 sequence (DNA): TGCGCCAGCAGCTTCTTCACCTGGGGGGATTCCTACGAGCAGTACTTC. Its translation is CASSFFTWGDSYEQYF. This chain joins TRBV5-1 and TRBJ2-7; tentative D call: TRBD2 (6 bases). With 2 bases removed from V and 1 base from J, the gap between germline ends came to 16 bases. The CDR3 consists of 16 residues. Looked up from germline, CDR1 is SGHRS and CDR2 is YFSETQ.

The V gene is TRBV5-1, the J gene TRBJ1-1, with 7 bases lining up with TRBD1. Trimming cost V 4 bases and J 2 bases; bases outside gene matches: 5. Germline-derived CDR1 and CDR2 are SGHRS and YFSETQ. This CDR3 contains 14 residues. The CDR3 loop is CASSLNRGNTEAFF. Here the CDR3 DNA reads TGCGCCAGCAGCCTAAACAGGGGAAACACTGAAGCTTTCTTT.

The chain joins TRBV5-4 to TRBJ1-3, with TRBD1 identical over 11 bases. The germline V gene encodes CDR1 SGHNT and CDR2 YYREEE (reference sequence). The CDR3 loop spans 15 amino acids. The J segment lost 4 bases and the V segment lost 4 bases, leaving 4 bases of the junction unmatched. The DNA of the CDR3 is TGTGCCAGCAGCCTGGGACAGGGGGGCGGAAACACCATATATTTT. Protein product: CASSLGQGGGNTIYF.

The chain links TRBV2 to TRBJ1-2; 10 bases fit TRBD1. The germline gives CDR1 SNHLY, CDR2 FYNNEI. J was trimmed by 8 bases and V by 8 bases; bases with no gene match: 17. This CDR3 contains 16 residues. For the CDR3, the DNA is TGTGCCAGCGCTCCCGGGACAGGGGATTCCTCCGCCGGCTACACCTTC. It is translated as CASAPGTGDSSAGYTF.